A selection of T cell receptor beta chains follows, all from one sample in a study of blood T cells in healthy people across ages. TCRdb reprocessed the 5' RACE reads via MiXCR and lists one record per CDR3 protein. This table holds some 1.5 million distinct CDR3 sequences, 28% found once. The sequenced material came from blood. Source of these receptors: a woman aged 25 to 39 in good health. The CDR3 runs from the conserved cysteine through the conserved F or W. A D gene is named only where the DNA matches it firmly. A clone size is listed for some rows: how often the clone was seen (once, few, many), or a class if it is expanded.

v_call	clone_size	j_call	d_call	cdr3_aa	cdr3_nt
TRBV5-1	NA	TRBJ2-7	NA	CASSLERGGRTYEQYF	TGCGCCAGCAGCTTGGAGAGGGGCGGGCGCACCTACGAGCAGTACTTC
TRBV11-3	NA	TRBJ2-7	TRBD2	CASSGPGTSGTAYEQYF	TGTGCCAGCAGCGGCCCCGGGACTAGCGGGACCGCCTACGAGCAGTACTTC
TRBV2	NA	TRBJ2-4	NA	CASSIGTGTNIQYF	TGTGCCAGCAGTATTGGAACGGGTACAAACATTCAGTACTTC
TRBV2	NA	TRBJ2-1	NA	CAGAPYNEQFF	TGTGCAGGGGCCCCCTACAATGAGCAGTTCTTC
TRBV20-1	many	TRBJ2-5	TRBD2	CSAYGTSGKETQYF	TGCAGTGCCTACGGGACTAGCGGTAAAGAGACCCAGTACTTC
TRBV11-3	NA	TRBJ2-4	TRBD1	CASSLGLGQGENIQYF	TGTGCCAGCAGCTTAGGGCTGGGACAGGGGGAAAACATTCAGTACTTC
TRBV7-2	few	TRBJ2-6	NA	CASSPHAREVAGANVLTF	TGTGCCAGCAGCCCGCACGCGAGGGAGGTGGCTGGGGCCAACGTCCTGACTTTC
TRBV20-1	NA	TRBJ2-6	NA	CSASSPRDGANVRTF	TGCAGTGCTAGCTCCCCGAGGGACGGGGCCAACGTCCGGACTTTC
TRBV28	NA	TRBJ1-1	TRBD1	CASSPPTGLAFF	TGTGCCAGCAGTCCCCCGACAGGGTTGGCTTTCTTT
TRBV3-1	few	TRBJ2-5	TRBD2	CASSQVRRGGGETQYF	TGTGCCAGCAGCCAAGTTCGGCGGGGGGGCGGAGAGACCCAGTACTTC
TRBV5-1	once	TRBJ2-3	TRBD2	CASSPELGAGLTDTQYF	TGCGCCAGCAGCCCGGAATTGGGAGCGGGACTTACAGATACGCAGTATTTT
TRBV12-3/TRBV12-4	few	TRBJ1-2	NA	CASSLALPLGETYGYTF	TGTGCCAGCAGTTTAGCTCTCCCCTTGGGGGAGACGTATGGCTACACCTTC
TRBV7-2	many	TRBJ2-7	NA	CASSLARVSYEQYF	TGTGCCAGCAGCTTAGCCCGGGTGTCCTACGAGCAGTACTTC
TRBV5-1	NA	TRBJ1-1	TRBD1	CASSLGGTGDTEAFF	TGCGCCAGCAGCTTGGGGGGGACAGGCGACACTGAAGCTTTCTTT
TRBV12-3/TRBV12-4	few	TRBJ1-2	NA	CASSLFRLYGYTF	TGTGCCAGCAGTTTGTTCCGACTTTATGGCTACACCTTC
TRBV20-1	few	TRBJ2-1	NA	CSASSQRWNEQFF	TGCAGTGCTAGTTCCCAGAGGTGGAATGAGCAGTTCTTC
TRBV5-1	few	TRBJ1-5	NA	CASSLVPGSNQPQHF	TGCGCCAGCAGCTTGGTACCAGGGAGCAATCAGCCCCAGCATTTT
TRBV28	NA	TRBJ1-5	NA	CASTAEPQPQHF	TGTGCCAGCACCGCTGAACCTCAGCCCCAGCATTTT
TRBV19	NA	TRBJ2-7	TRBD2	CASSIRRRGAYEQYF	TGTGCCAGTAGTATCCGTCGGCGGGGGGCTTACGAGCAGTACTTC
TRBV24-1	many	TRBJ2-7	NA	CATSGGASEQYF	TGTGCCACCAGTGGCGGCGCGTCCGAGCAGTACTTC
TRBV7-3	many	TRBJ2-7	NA	CASSLAASPNYEQYF	TGTGCCAGCAGCTTAGCCGCGAGTCCCAACTACGAGCAGTACTTC
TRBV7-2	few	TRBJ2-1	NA	CATKTGGGRNEQFF	TGTGCCACAAAAACAGGGGGGGGCCGGAATGAGCAGTTCTTC
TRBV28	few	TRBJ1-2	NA	CASSTLTVVGYGYTF	TGTGCCAGCAGTACCCTAACAGTGGTTGGGTATGGCTACACCTTC
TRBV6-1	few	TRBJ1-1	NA	CASSSRGAFF	TGTGCCAGCAGTTCGCGGGGAGCTTTCTTT
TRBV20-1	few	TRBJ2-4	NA	CSAPLAGGSKNIQYF	TGCAGTGCCCCTTTAGCAGGCGGGTCCAAAAACATTCAGTACTTC
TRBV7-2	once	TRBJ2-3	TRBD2	CASSVRGGNTDTQYF	TGTGCCAGCAGTGTTCGGGGAGGGAACACAGATACGCAGTATTTT
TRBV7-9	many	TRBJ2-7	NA	CASSLGTFEQYF	TGTGCCAGCAGCTTGGGTACTTTCGAGCAGTACTTC
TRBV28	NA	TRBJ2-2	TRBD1	CASTLPPGTVNTGELFF	TGTGCCAGCACCTTACCCCCCGGGACAGTGAACACCGGGGAGCTGTTTTTT
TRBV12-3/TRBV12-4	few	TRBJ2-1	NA	CASSLGANTPYNEQFF	TGTGCCAGCAGTTTGGGGGCAAACACCCCCTACAATGAGCAGTTCTTC
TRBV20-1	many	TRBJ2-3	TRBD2	CSALSTSGSTDTQYF	TGCAGTGCTCTCTCGACTAGCGGGAGCACAGATACGCAGTATTTT
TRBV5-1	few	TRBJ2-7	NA	CASSRTAQGNYEQYF	TGCGCCAGCAGCAGGACGGCCCAGGGAAATTACGAGCAGTACTTC
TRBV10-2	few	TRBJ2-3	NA	CASSESLIRTDTQYF	TGCGCCAGCAGTGAGTCCTTGATCAGGACAGATACGCAGTATTTT
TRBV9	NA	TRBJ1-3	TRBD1	CASKGQGSGNTIYF	TGTGCCAGCAAAGGACAGGGTTCTGGAAACACCATATATTTT
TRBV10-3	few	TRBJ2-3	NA	CAISDWTASTDTQYF	TGTGCCATCAGTGATTGGACGGCTAGCACAGATACGCAGTATTTT
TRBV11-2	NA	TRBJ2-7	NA	CASSLVLADSRQYF	TGTGCCAGCAGCTTAGTACTAGCTGACTCAAGACAGTACTTC
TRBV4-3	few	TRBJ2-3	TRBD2	CASSQDLGLLDTQYF	TGCGCCAGCAGCCAAGATTTGGGACTATTAGATACGCAGTATTTT
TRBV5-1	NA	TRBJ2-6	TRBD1	CASTDRAASGANVLTF	TGCGCCAGCACCGACAGGGCCGCCTCTGGGGCCAACGTCCTGACTTTC
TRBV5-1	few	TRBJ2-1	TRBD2	CASSMTSTYNEQFF	TGCGCCAGCAGCATGACTAGCACTTACAATGAGCAGTTCTTC
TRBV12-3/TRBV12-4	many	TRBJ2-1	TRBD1	CASSPRTGYNEQFF	TGTGCCAGCAGTCCTAGGACAGGGTACAATGAGCAGTTCTTC
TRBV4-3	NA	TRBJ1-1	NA	CAGSQETGPVAFF	TGCGCCGGCAGCCAAGAGACAGGTCCGGTGGCTTTCTTT
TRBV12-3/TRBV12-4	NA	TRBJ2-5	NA	CASRTSENGGETQYF	TGTGCCAGCAGAACCAGCGAGAATGGCGGAGAGACCCAGTACTTC
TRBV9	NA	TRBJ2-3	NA	CASSVAPADTQYF	TGTGCCAGCAGCGTAGCTCCGGCAGATACGCAGTATTTT
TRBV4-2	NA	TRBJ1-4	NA	CASSRPSGATNEKLFF	TGTGCCAGCAGCCGGCCAAGCGGAGCAACTAATGAAAAACTGTTTTTT
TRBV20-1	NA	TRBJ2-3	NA	CSARDPGRHTQYF	TGCAGTGCTAGAGATCCCGGGCGGCATACGCAGTATTTT
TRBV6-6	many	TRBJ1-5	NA	CASSYREGLQGNQPQHF	TGTGCCAGCAGTTACAGAGAGGGGCTGCAAGGCAATCAGCCCCAGCATTTT
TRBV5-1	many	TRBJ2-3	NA	CASSPGGLSADTQYF	TGCGCCAGCAGCCCCGGAGGCCTTTCCGCAGATACGCAGTATTTT
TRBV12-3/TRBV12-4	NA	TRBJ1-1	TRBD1	CASSHRDRAAFF	TGTGCCAGCAGTCACCGGGACAGGGCCGCTTTCTTT
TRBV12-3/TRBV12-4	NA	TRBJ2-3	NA	CASRWDTSTDTQDF	TGTGCCAGCAGATGGGACACCAGCACAGATACGCAGGATTTT
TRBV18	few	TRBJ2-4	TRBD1	CASSPDRAKDQYF	TGTGCCAGCTCACCAGACAGGGCTAAGGATCAGTACTTC
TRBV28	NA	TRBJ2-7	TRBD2	CASSLLGAGGSEQYF	TGTGCCAGCAGTTTGTTAGGGGCGGGAGGGTCCGAGCAGTACTTC
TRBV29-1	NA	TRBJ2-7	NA	CSFIRTDTYEQYF	TGCAGCTTTATAAGGACGGACACCTACGAGCAGTACTTC
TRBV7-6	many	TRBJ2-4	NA	CASSPLEGILAKNIQYF	TGTGCCAGCAGCCCCCTAGAGGGAATATTAGCCAAAAACATTCAGTACTTC
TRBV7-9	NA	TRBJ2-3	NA	CASSSLSNRDSNTDTQYF	TGTGCCAGCAGCTCCCTTTCAAACCGGGACTCCAACACAGATACGCAGTATTTT
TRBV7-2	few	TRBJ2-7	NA	CASSSHQALEQYF	TGTGCCAGCAGCTCCCACCAAGCGCTGGAGCAGTACTTC
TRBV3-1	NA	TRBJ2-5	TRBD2	CASSQVLGGRGETQYF	TGTGCCAGCAGCCAAGTTCTGGGGGGGAGAGGAGAGACCCAGTACTTC
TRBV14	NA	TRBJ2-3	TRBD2	CASSRQLAGTDTQYF	TGTGCCAGCAGCCGGCAACTAGCGGGAACAGATACGCAGTATTTT
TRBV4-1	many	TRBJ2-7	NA	CASSQDESYEQYF	TGCGCCAGCAGCCAGGACGAATCCTACGAGCAGTACTTC
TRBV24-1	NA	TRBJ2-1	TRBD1	CVTSDTGGSSYNEQFF	TGTGTCACCAGTGATACAGGGGGGTCATCCTACAATGAGCAGTTCTTC
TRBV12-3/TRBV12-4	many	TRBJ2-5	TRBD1	CASSTGVIETQYF	TGTGCCAGCAGTACAGGGGTGATAGAGACCCAGTACTTC